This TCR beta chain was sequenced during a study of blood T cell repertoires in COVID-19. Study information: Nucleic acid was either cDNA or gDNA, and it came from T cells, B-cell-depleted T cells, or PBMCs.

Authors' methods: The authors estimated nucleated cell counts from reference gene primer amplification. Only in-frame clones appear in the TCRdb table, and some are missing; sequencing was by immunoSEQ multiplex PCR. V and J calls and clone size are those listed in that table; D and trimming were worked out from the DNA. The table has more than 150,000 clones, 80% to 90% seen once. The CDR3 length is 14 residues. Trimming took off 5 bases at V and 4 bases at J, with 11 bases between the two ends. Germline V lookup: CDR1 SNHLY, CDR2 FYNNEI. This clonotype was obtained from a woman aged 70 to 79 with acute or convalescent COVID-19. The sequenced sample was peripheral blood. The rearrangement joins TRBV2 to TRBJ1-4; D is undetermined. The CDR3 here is CASSREAINEKLFF. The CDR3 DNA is TGTGCCAGCAGTCGGGAAGCCATTAATGAAAAACTGTTTTTT.